This T cell receptor beta chain was documented in a study of blood T cell repertoires in COVID-19. Study summary: The United States, Italy and Spain supplied acute and convalescent COVID-19 samples. The cDNA or gDNA used as material had been derived from T cells, B-cell-depleted T cells, or PBMCs.

Under the authors' procedure: Estimation of nucleated cell counts relied on the amplification of reference gene primers. Only in-frame clones appear in the TCRdb table, and some are missing; sequencing was by immunoSEQ multiplex PCR. The DNA was the basis for D and trimming; V, J and clone size are from that table. This table has about 240,000 clones, about 80% appearing once. V shed 1 base, J shed 3 bases, and the junction held 10 bases outside the gene matches. CDR3 length: 18 amino acids. CDR1 is SGHAT and CDR2 is FQNNGV in the germline V gene. This clone has just a few counts. The TCR was taken from a woman older than 75 with acute or convalescent COVID-19. V usage is TRBV11-2 and J usage is TRBJ2-3; the match to TRBD1 covers 10 bases. The sequenced sample consisted of peripheral blood. CDR3 residues: CASSLGVGTGAMTDTQYF. The CDR3 DNA is TGTGCCAGCAGCTTAGGTGTTGGGACAGGGGCTATGACAGATACGCAGTATTTT.